This T cell receptor (beta chain) was sequenced for a study of T cells in Graves' hyperthyroidism and ophthalmopathy. The source material, RNA transcripts, was used to amplify TCR beta CDR3 regions. HTBI primers were used for first-round RT-PCR of the TCR CDR3. MiXCR was run by TCRdb on the multiplex PCR reads, yielding one entry per CDR3 protein. The sample lists approximately 590,000 distinct CDR3 sequences, about 45% occurring once. The germline gives CDR1 LNHNV, CDR2 YYDKDF (reference sequence). Trimming left V 3 bases short and J 2 bases short, with 4 bases between. This CDR3 region has 12 residues.

The sequence was collected from a woman younger than 30 with Graves' hyperthyroidism. Source material: peripheral blood or thyroid tissue (not recorded which). The rearrangement uses TRBV15 and TRBJ1-1; D ambiguous. CDR3 bases: TGTGCCACCAGCAGGGCAAACACTGAAGCTTTCTTT. Translation: CATSRANTEAFF.